The 32 T cell receptor beta chains below were found in one sample sequenced in a study of beta chain features in type 1 diabetes. These receptors have no identified antigens. The study, taken as a whole, reports: All four CD4+ subsets from Type 1 diabetes patients carried moderately but significantly shorter TCRB CDR3s.

Investigators reverse transcribed all isolated RNA, so they sequenced expressed TCRB transcripts. The assay was immunoSEQ multiplex PCR, and TCRdb's table has in-frame clones only and misses some. Of 600,000 to 700,000 clones in the sample, over 10% are singletons; the top ten hold less than 0.025%. The sample was naive CD4+ T cells from blood. These TCRs come from a man aged 18 to 30 with type 1 diabetes.

This clone was counted only a few times. The chain has TRBV6-5 and TRBJ2-3; D perhaps matches TRBD1 (5 bases). Germline V lookup: CDR1 MNHEY, CDR2 SVGAGI. V gave up 4 bases and J gave up 0 bases, with 11 bases separating them. The CDR3 loop spans 15 amino acids. The CDR3 sequence is CASSLGQTSTDTQYF. CDR3 sequence (DNA): TGTGCCAGCAGTTTGGGGCAAACTAGCACAGATACGCAGTATTTT.

The chain employs TRBV5-1 and TRBJ2-2, with no clear D. The CDR3 extends over 16 amino acids. V lost 0 bases, J lost 0 bases, and 9 bases lay in between. CDR1 and CDR2 (germline): SGHRS, YFSETQ. The CDR3 nucleotides read TGCGCCAGCAGCTTGGTCGGCACCTCGAACACCGGGGAGCTGTTTTTT. This codes for CASSLVGTSNTGELFF.

The chain couples TRBV14 to TRBJ1-6, with D maybe TRBD1 (5 bases). V dropped 1 base and J dropped 8 bases, with 12 bases sitting between them. The CDR3 length is 15 residues. From germline, CDR1 is SGHDN and CDR2 FVKESK. In DNA form, the CDR3 reads TGTGCCAGCAGCCAAGGGGGACCTAGCGATTCACCCCTCCACTTT. It specifies CASSQGGPSDSPLHF. The complete variable domain, with remaining parts taken from reference TRBV14 and TRBJ1-6, reads EAGVTQFPSHSVIEKGQTVTLRCDPISGHDNLYWYRRVMGKEIKFLLHFVKESKQDESGMPNNRFLAERTGGTYSTLKVQPAELEDSGVYFCASSQGGPSDSPLHFGNGTRLTVT.

This clone has only a few counts. This chain links TRBV4-1 with TRBJ2-6; D may match TRBD1 or TRBD2 (5 bases each). This CDR3 has 19 residues. Germline CDR1 is MGHRA and CDR2 is YSYEKL. With 0 bases removed from V and 0 bases from J, the gap between germline ends came to 15 bases. The CDR3 nucleotides read TGCGCCAGCAGCCAAGATCGGGGCGTCGAAAGCTCTGGGGCCAACGTCCTGACTTTC. It encodes CASSQDRGVESSGANVLTF.

About this clone itself: This sample includes further DNA sequences coding for the same CDR3. This chain links TRBV6-5 with TRBJ1-2; 10 nucleotides agree with TRBD1. Looked up from germline, CDR1 is MNHEY and CDR2 is SVGAGI. V shed 0 bases and J 2 bases; nucleotides not matched to a gene: 0. CDR3 length: 15 amino acids. CDR3 region: CASSYSGQGNYGYTF. DNA for the CDR3: TGTGCCAGCAGTTACTCGGGACAGGGGAACTATGGCTACACCTTC.

The rearrangement links TRBV30 to TRBJ2-2; 7 nucleotides agree with TRBD2. This CDR3 comprises 17 residues. Trimming cost V 0 bases and J 6 bases; bases outside gene matches: 13. CDR1 is GTSNPN, CDR2 SVGIG, per germline (reference sequence). CDR3 DNA: TGTGCCTGGAGTGTACTATGGGCGGGGGACCTCCCCGGGGAGCTGTTTTTT. The encoded protein is CAWSVLWAGDLPGELFF.

This clone has a handful of counts. The chain joins TRBV7-9 to TRBJ2-1; perhaps TRBD1 as D (6 bases). Germline CDR1 SEHNR, CDR2 FQNEAQ (reference sequence). Trimming stripped 4 bases from V and 4 bases from J, with 11 bases between. The CDR3 loop spans 14 amino acids. CDR3 residues: CASSSGQPYNEQFF. The CDR3 coding sequence is TGTGCCAGCAGCTCCGGACAGCCATACAATGAGCAGTTCTTC.

The gene calls are TRBV18 and TRBJ2-6; D possibly corresponds to TRBD2 (6 bases). Germline lookup yields CDR1 KGHSH and CDR2 LQKENI. V was cut by 6 bases and J by 4 bases, with 19 bases left in between. CDR3 length equals 17 residues. CDR3 amino acids: CASSLQTGRSGANVLTF. CDR3 nucleotide sequence: TGTGCCAGCTCGCTCCAAACGGGGAGGTCAGGGGCCAACGTCCTGACTTTC.

The chain is built from TRBV4-2 and TRBJ2-5; 10 bases are a match to TRBD2. Germline V lookup: CDR1 LGHNA, CDR2 YNFKEQ. The CDR3 has 16 amino acids. V lost 1 base, J lost 5 bases, and 7 bases stayed unmatched. CDR3 loop: CASSQAGTSVMETQYF. CDR3 DNA: TGTGCCAGCAGCCAAGCCGGGACTAGCGTGATGGAGACCCAGTACTTC.

This clone was detected only a few times. The chain carries TRBV6-6 and TRBJ2-3; 7 nucleotides match TRBD1. CDR3 size: 14 residues. The V segment lost 2 bases and the J segment 3 bases; nucleotides outside the gene matches: 2. Germline CDR1 reads MNHNY; CDR2 reads SVGAGI (reference sequence). CDR3 DNA: TGTGCCAGCAGTTACGGCAGGGGGACAGATACGCAGTATTTT. Its protein is CASSYGRGTDTQYF.

This sequence joins TRBV25-1 and TRBJ1-4; D is possibly TRBD1 (5 bases). Germline V gene data show CDR1 as MGHDK and CDR2 as SYGVNS. This CDR3 is built from 15 residues. Trimming left V 0 bases short and J 2 bases short, with 7 bases between. The DNA for the CDR3 is TGTGCCAGCAGTGAATATAAGGGGACTAATGAAAAACTGTTTTTT. The encoded protein is CASSEYKGTNEKLFF.

This clone occurred a few times. The chain is built from TRBV19 and TRBJ1-2; D unresolved. CDR1 is LNHDA and CDR2 is SQIVND in the germline V gene (reference sequence). Trimming stripped 5 bases from V and 2 bases from J, with 3 bases between. The CDR3 length is 11 residues. The CDR3 spells CASSQNYGYTF. The CDR3 DNA follows: TGTGCCAGTAGTCAGAACTATGGCTACACCTTC.

The sample holds a few counts of this clone. The V call is TRBV4-1, the J call TRBJ1-1; D is ambiguous. Germline V gene sequence: CDR1 MGHRA, CDR2 YSYEKL. There are 14 residues in the CDR3. V lost 0 bases, J lost 0 bases, and 5 bases lay in between. CDR3 nucleotides: TGCGCCAGCAGCCAAGAAGGCCTGAACACTGAAGCTTTCTTT. Translated, it gives CASSQEGLNTEAFF.

This clone was recorded a few times. The rearrangement joins TRBV15 to TRBJ1-2; D gene unclear. V lost 1 base, J lost 4 bases, and 7 bases lay in between. The germline gives CDR1 LNHNV, CDR2 YYDKDF (reference sequence). This CDR3 spans 13 amino acids. The CDR3 DNA reads TGTGCCACCAGCAGAGTGCCCAGCTATGGCTACACCTTC. This codes for CATSRVPSYGYTF.

Concerning this clone: Additional DNA sequences in this sample encode the identical CDR3. V and J are TRBV30 and TRBJ1-2; D is unresolved. The CDR3 is 11 amino acids. The V gene lost 0 bases and the J gene lost 4 bases, with 3 bases spanning the gap. Per the germline V gene, CDR1 is GTSNPN and CDR2 is SVGIG (reference sequence). The CDR3 protein is CAWSVSYGYTF. Here the CDR3 DNA reads TGTGCCTGGAGTGTGTCCTATGGCTACACCTTC.

This clone was counted between two and nine times. The chain recombines TRBV6-1 with TRBJ2-7; 10 bases agree with TRBD1. The trim removed 4 bases at V and 0 bases at J, leaving 6 bases unmatched. CDR3 length equals 16 residues. Germline assignment: CDR1 MNHNS and CDR2 SASEGT. CDR3: CASSAGQGVLSYEQYF. The CDR3 DNA reads as TGTGCCAGCAGTGCCGGACAGGGGGTTCTCTCCTACGAGCAGTACTTC.

The chain is built from TRBV7-7 and TRBJ2-5; TRBD2 matches 8 bases. Germline values: CDR1 SSHAT, CDR2 FNYEAQ (reference sequence). J lost 4 bases, V lost 3 bases, and 7 bases had no gene match. The CDR3 consists of 15 residues. This chain's CDR3 is CASSFDGGDGETQYF. In DNA, the CDR3 is TGTGCCAGCAGCTTCGACGGGGGGGACGGAGAGACCCAGTACTTC.

This clone was recorded a few times. The chain links TRBV27 to TRBJ1-2; TRBD1 might be the D (6 bases). Germline V gives CDR1 MNHEY, CDR2 SMNVEV (reference sequence). V was trimmed by 3 bases and J by 6 bases, leaving 11 bases between them. This CDR3 is built from 13 residues. CDR3 protein: CASSLAAGDGYTF. The CDR3 DNA reads as TGTGCCAGCAGTTTGGCGGCAGGGGATGGCTACACCTTC.

This rearrangement joins TRBV10-3 to TRBJ2-7; no definite D call. Germline CDR1 and CDR2: ENHRY and SYGVKD. This CDR3 spans 13 amino acids. V lost 4 bases and J lost 3, with 10 bases in between. CDR3: CAISGNLYYEQYF. Here the CDR3 DNA reads TGTGCCATCAGTGGGAACTTATACTACGAGCAGTACTTC.

This clone turned up a few times. This chain connects TRBV18 to TRBJ1-1; perhaps TRBD1 as D (6 bases). Trimming removed 4 bases at V and 11 bases at J, with 14 bases between. The CDR3 has 12 residues. The V gene's germline CDR1 is KGHSH and CDR2 LQKENI. The CDR3 nucleotides read TGTGCCAGCTCACTTATGGACAGCTGGGCTTTCTTT. It codes for CASSLMDSWAFF.

This clone occurred a few times. This sequence joins TRBV7-9 and TRBJ1-2; 7 bases map to TRBD1. The CDR3 has 13 amino acids. CDR1 is SEHNR and CDR2 is FQNEAQ in the germline V gene (reference sequence). J gave up 8 bases and V 3 bases, and 6 bases lay outside the gene matches. CDR3 sequence reads: CASSFPTGRGYTF. CDR3 sequence (DNA): TGTGCCAGCAGCTTCCCGACAGGGCGCGGCTACACCTTC.

Only a few counts were recorded for this clone. The chain is built from TRBV5-6 and TRBJ2-1; perhaps TRBD1 as D (6 bases). The CDR3 totals 14 residues. V lost 0 bases to trimming and J lost 7 bases, with 11 bases between them. Looked up from germline, CDR1 is SGHDT and CDR2 is YYEEEE. CDR3 sequence (DNA): TGTGCCAGCAGCTTGGAACAGGGCGCTAATGAGCAGTTCTTC. Its translation: CASSLEQGANEQFF.

This clone was observed a few times. The genes are TRBV27 and TRBJ2-5; TRBD1 is a possible D gene (6 bases). V was shortened by 6 bases and J by 5 bases, with 13 bases between the two germline ends. CDR1 MNHEY and CDR2 SMNVEV come from the germline V gene (reference sequence). The CDR3 covers 13 residues. Here the CDR3 DNA reads TGTGCCAGCAGCGGACAGCCTGGGGAGACCCAGTACTTC. Its translation: CASSGQPGETQYF.

There are a few counts of this clone. The V call is TRBV30, the J call TRBJ1-2; 9 bases are shared with TRBD1. The CDR3 length is 13 residues. Trimming at V came to 5 bases and at J to 7 bases, leaving 8 bases not matched to a gene. Germline V CDR1 and CDR2: GTSNPN, SVGIG (reference sequence). DNA for the CDR3: TGTGCCTGGGGGACAGGGTTAATTCGTGGCTACACCTTC. It is translated as CAWGTGLIRGYTF. Together with reference TRBV30 and TRBJ1-2, the CDR3 gives the full variable domain: SQTIHQWPATLVQPVGSPLSLECTVEGTSNPNLYWYRQAAGRGLQLLFYSVGIGQISSEVPQNLSASRPQDRQFILSSKKLLLSDSGFYLCAWGTGLIRGYTFGSGTRLTVV.

J is TRBJ2-5 and V is TRBV5-1; the match to TRBD2 covers 7 bases. CDR3 size: 15 residues. Germline assignment: CDR1 SGHRS and CDR2 YFSETQ. J was trimmed by 0 bases and V by 2 bases; bases with no gene match: 4. In DNA, the CDR3 is TGCGCCAGCAGCTTCGGACTAGGGGACCAAGAGACCCAGTACTTC. Its translation: CASSFGLGDQETQYF.

This clone was seen a handful of times. The chain carries TRBV6-5 and TRBJ1-2; 11 nucleotides align to TRBD1. The germline CDR1 and CDR2 sequences are MNHEY and SVGAGI. The CDR3 contains 15 residues. J was trimmed by 0 bases and V by 5 bases; bases with no gene match: 2. CDR3 nucleotide sequence: TGTGCCAGCAGTCGGGACAGGGGGGCTAACTATGGCTACACCTTC. Its protein is CASSRDRGANYGYTF.

This clone appeared a few times. The chain recombines TRBV5-1 with TRBJ2-1; a weak D match, TRBD1 (6 bases). The CDR3 is made up of 15 amino acids. The germline V and J ends were trimmed by 3 bases and 1 base, with 11 bases remaining between them. CDR1 SGHRS and CDR2 YFSETQ come from the germline V gene. The CDR3 here is CASSYGTLSYNEQFF. The CDR3 region has the DNA TGCGCCAGCAGCTACGGGACACTGTCCTACAATGAGCAGTTCTTC.

This clone was observed a few times. The J gene is TRBJ1-2, the V gene TRBV30; TRBD1 agrees at 10 bases. V lost 5 bases, J lost 5 bases, and 17 bases stayed unmatched. Germline CDR1 reads GTSNPN; CDR2 reads SVGIG (reference sequence). The CDR3 is made up of 17 amino acids. CDR3 in amino acids: CAWGNPATGGEGYGYTF. CDR3 sequence (DNA): TGTGCCTGGGGAAACCCGGCGACAGGGGGCGAGGGATATGGCTACACCTTC. Combining the CDR3 with reference TRBV30 and TRBJ1-2 gives the whole variable domain SQTIHQWPATLVQPVGSPLSLECTVEGTSNPNLYWYRQAAGRGLQLLFYSVGIGQISSEVPQNLSASRPQDRQFILSSKKLLLSDSGFYLCAWGNPATGGEGYGYTFGSGTRLTVV.

Here the CDR3 reads CASRLYSNQPQHF. CDR3 DNA: TGTGCCAGCAGGCTCTATAGCAATCAGCCCCAGCATTTT. The rearrangement joins TRBV6-1 to TRBJ1-5; D remains ambiguous. CDR1 is MNHNS, CDR2 SASEGT, per germline. The CDR3 runs 13 residues. The germline V and J ends were trimmed by 6 bases and 0 bases, with 6 bases remaining between them.

Notes on this clone: Other DNA sequences in this sample translate to the same CDR3. V usage is TRBV30 and J usage is TRBJ1-3; D unclear. Germline CDR1 is GTSNPN and CDR2 is SVGIG (reference sequence). The CDR3 is 15 residues long. Trimming shortened V by 0 bases and J by 4 bases, and 13 bases separated the two germline ends. This CDR3 reads CAWSVQSGSGNTIYF. The CDR3 nucleotides are TGTGCCTGGAGTGTCCAGTCCGGGTCGGGAAACACCATATATTTT.

This clone showed up just a few times. The rearrangement links TRBV27 to TRBJ2-7, with D tentatively TRBD1 (6 bases). The V and J ends lost 5 bases and 1 base respectively, with 12 bases between them. Germline V CDR1 and CDR2: MNHEY, SMNVEV (reference sequence). The CDR3 consists of 14 residues. The CDR3 DNA reads TGTGCCAGCAGTCCACGGACAGAGTCCTACGAGCAGTACTTC. Amino acid sequence: CASSPRTESYEQYF.

This clone has only a few counts. This sequence joins TRBV2 and TRBJ1-6; D is perhaps TRBD1 (5 bases). This CDR3 comprises 13 residues. Germline lookup yields CDR1 SNHLY and CDR2 FYNNEI. V dropped 8 bases and J dropped 9 bases, with 14 bases sitting between them. CDR3 sequence reads: CASDQGPTSPLHF. CDR3 sequence (DNA): TGTGCCAGCGACCAGGGTCCGACTTCACCCCTCCACTTT.